What follows is one TCR beta chain and its context. Its antigen is currently unknown. The entry originates in a study of blood T cells in healthy people across ages. Sample donors were healthy Caucasian individuals that came from Russia, aged about 6 to 95. There are 16 residues in the CDR3. The V gene end was trimmed by 5 bases and the J gene end by 6 bases; junction bases not matched to a gene: 9. The second PCR ran about 6 to 12 cycles with a sample-barcoded 5' primer and J-beta primers. A template-switch adaptor that had 12 random nucleotides put a tag on each cDNA molecule. MiXCR, applied by TCRdb to the 5' RACE reads, yields one record per CDR3 protein. Among about 1 million distinct CDR3 sequences listed, 40% to 45% were seen once. Study-level findings and limits: More naive CD4+ cells and higher diversity marked long-lived donors relative to aged donors. Unknown donor CMV status possibly confounded expanded clonotype changes.

The gene calls are TRBV12-3 or TRBV12-4 and TRBJ2-2; 10 bases line up with TRBD2. The sample was blood. This receptor was taken from a woman in her sixties or seventies in good health. The CDR3 is CASSLLAGGAPGELFF. The CDR3, as DNA: TGTGCCAGCAGTCTTTTAGCGGGAGGTGCACCCGGGGAGCTGTTTTTT.